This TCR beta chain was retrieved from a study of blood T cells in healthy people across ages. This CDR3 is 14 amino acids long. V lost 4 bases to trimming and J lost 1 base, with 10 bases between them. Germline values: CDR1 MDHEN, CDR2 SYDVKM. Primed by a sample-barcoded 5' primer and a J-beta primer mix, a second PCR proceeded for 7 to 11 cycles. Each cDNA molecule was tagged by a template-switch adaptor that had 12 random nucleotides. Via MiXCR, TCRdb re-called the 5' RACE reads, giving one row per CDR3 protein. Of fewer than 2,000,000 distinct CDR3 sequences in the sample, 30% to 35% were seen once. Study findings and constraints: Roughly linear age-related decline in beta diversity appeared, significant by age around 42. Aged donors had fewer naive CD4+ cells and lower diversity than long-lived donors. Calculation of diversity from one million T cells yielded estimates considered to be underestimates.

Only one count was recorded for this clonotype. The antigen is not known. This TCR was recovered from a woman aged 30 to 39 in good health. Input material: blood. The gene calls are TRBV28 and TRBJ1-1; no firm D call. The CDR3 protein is CASSWEFGNTEAFF. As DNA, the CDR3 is TGTGCCAGCAGTTGGGAGTTCGGGAACACTGAAGCTTTCTTT.